The source of this T cell receptor (beta chain) is a study of cytomegalovirus exposure and HLA in healthy donors. Regarding the study as a whole: Common viral pathogens (according to a later analysis) appeared linked to several of the most significant clusters.

As concerns this clone: Its antigen is not identified.

The CDR3 length is 15 residues. Unmatched junction bases numbered 8, after V lost 4 bases and J lost 5 bases. Per germline, CDR1 SGHDN and CDR2 FVKESK. PCR was performed using 60 Vbeta and 13 Jbeta primers. Libraries were prepared by immunoSEQ multiplex PCR; TCRdb keeps only in-frame clonotypes and omits some of them. The sample lists just over 200,000 clones, around 70% seen once, with 2.6% in the top ten. The receptor comes from a man in his forties in good health and CMV-seropositive. Material: PBMCs. The rearrangement joins TRBV14 to TRBJ1-1, with 9 bases lining up with TRBD1. DNA for the CDR3: TGTGCCAGCAGCCCTTCGACAGGGGGTAGGACTGAAGCTTTCTTT. It translates to CASSPSTGGRTEAFF.